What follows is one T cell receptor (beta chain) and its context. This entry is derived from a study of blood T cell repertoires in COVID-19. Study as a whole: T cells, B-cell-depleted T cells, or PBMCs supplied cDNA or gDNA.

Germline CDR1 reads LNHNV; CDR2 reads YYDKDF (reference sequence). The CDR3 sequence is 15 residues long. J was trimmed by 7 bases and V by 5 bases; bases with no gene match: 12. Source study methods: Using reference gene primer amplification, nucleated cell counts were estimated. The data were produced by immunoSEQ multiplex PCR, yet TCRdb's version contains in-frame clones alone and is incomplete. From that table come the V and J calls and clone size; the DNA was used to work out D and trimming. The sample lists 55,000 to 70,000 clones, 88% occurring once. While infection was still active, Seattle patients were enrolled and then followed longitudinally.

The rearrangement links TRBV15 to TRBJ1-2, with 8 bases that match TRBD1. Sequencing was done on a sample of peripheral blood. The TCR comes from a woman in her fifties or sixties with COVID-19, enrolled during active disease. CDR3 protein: CATSRSAGGVGGYTF. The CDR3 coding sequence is TGTGCCACCAGCCGAAGCGCAGGGGGCGTAGGTGGCTACACCTTC.